Below, 28 T cell receptor beta chains from the same sample are listed, as sequenced in a study of blood T cell repertoires in COVID-19. TCRdb's copy holds only in-frame clones and misses some; the assay was immunoSEQ multiplex PCR. The top ten clones hold under 0.3% of a sample with just over 650,000 clones, 80% to 90% of them seen once. The sample consisted of peripheral blood. These TCRs come from a woman under 30 with acute or convalescent COVID-19.

In this sample, this clone turned up once. The chain joins TRBV7-2 to TRBJ1-2; 7 bases are a match to TRBD1. Trimming cost V 3 bases and J 4 bases; bases outside gene matches: 5. In germline, CDR1 is SGHTA, CDR2 FQGNSA. The CDR3 consists of 14 residues. Here the CDR3 reads CASSFPTGLYGYTF. The DNA for the CDR3 is TGTGCCAGCAGCTTCCCGACAGGGCTCTATGGCTACACCTTC.

In the case of this clone: This specimen includes other DNA sequences encoding the same CDR3. The chain has TRBV9 and TRBJ1-3; the match to TRBD1 covers 8 bases. Germline CDR1 reads SGDLS; CDR2 reads YYNGEE. V lost 3 bases and J lost 2; bases outside the gene matches: 4. The CDR3 consists of 15 residues. This chain's CDR3 is CASSASTGAGNTIYF. The CDR3 DNA follows: TGTGCCAGCAGCGCATCGACAGGGGCTGGAAACACCATATATTTT. The complete variable domain, with remaining parts taken from reference TRBV9 and TRBJ1-3, reads DSGVTQTPKHLITATGQRVTLRCSPRSGDLSVYWYQQSLDQGLQFLIQYYNGEERAKGNILERFSAQQFPDLHSELNLSSLELGDSALYFCASSASTGAGNTIYFGEGSWLTVV.

The rearrangement uses TRBV11-2 and TRBJ2-2; 7 bases fit TRBD2. This CDR3 comprises 17 residues. Per the germline V gene, CDR1 is SGHAT and CDR2 is FQNNGV. V lost 0 bases, J lost 7 bases, and 11 bases stayed unmatched. The DNA for the CDR3 is TGTGCCAGCAGCTTAGATATGTGGGGAGGGAAAGGCGGGGAGCTGTTTTTT. Protein: CASSLDMWGGKGGELFF.

The V call is TRBV4-1, the J call TRBJ2-7; perhaps TRBD2 as D (6 bases). V dropped 5 bases and J dropped 3 bases, with 11 bases sitting between them. This CDR3 is built from 13 residues. CDR1 and CDR2 (germline): MGHRA, YSYEKL. CDR3 residues: CASSAGLFYEQYF. The CDR3 DNA reads as TGCGCCAGCAGCGCGGGACTTTTCTACGAGCAGTACTTC.

This clone has a handful of counts. The rearrangement joins TRBV7-2 to TRBJ2-7, with D maybe TRBD2 (5 bases). The length of the CDR3 is 15 residues. The V gene's germline CDR1 is SGHTA and CDR2 FQGNSA. V shed 5 bases and J shed 5 bases, with 19 bases lying between them. The CDR3 coding sequence is TGTGCCAGCAGCCCGGGGAGCTATTTCTTCGACGAGCAGTACTTC. Translation gives CASSPGSYFFDEQYF.

The chain is built from TRBV7-7 and TRBJ2-2, with 10 bases identical to TRBD1. The CDR3 runs to 17 residues. Per the germline V gene, CDR1 is SSHAT and CDR2 is FNYEAQ (reference sequence). V shed 2 bases, J shed 6 bases, and the junction held 9 bases outside the gene matches. Here the CDR3 reads CASSLYLATGGSGELFF. The CDR3 nucleotides read TGTGCCAGCAGCTTATATCTCGCGACAGGGGGCTCCGGGGAGCTGTTTTTT.

DNA for the CDR3: TGTGCCAGCAGTTTATCGTTGGTCAGGGGACACCGGAACACTGAAGCTTTCTTT. Residues: CASSLSLVRGHRNTEAFF. V usage is TRBV27 and J usage is TRBJ1-1; possibly TRBD1 for D (6 bases). The CDR3 spans 18 residues. Germline assignment: CDR1 MNHEY and CDR2 SMNVEV (reference sequence). V shed 0 bases and J shed 1 base, with 18 bases lying between them.

The gene calls are TRBV7-2 and TRBJ2-1, with D perhaps matching TRBD2 (6 bases). The germline V gene has CDR1 SGHTA and CDR2 FQGNSA. The CDR3 is 12 residues long. V lost 2 bases and J lost 9, with 8 bases in between. CDR3 DNA sequence: TGTGCCAGCAGCTTACTGGGAGGTGAGCAGTTCTTC. This codes for CASSLLGGEQFF.

The rearrangement uses TRBV27 and TRBJ1-2; 8 bases map to TRBD1. Germline CDR1 and CDR2: MNHEY and SMNVEV (reference sequence). The trim removed 6 bases at V and 7 bases at J, leaving 7 bases unmatched. The CDR3 has 13 residues. CDR3 coding DNA: TGTGCCAGCAGCTTCGACAGGGGTGGTGGCTACACCTTC. Translating it yields CASSFDRGGGYTF.

V is TRBV6-5 and J is TRBJ2-2; 9 nucleotides line up with TRBD1. This CDR3 contains 13 residues. The germline CDR1 and CDR2 sequences are MNHEY and SVGAGI. V dropped 8 bases and J dropped 5; count of bases not matched to a gene: 3. The CDR3 DNA reads as TGTGCCAGCGGACAGGGGAGAACCGGGGAGCTGTTTTTT. This codes for CASGQGRTGELFF.

The gene calls are TRBV5-1 and TRBJ2-7; maybe TRBD1 (5 bases). Germline CDR1 reads SGHRS; CDR2 reads YFSETQ. V lost 2 bases and J lost 4, with 7 bases in between. This CDR3 is 12 amino acids long. The CDR3 coding sequence is TGCGCCAGCAGCTTTAAGGGGTACGAGCAGTACTTC. Amino acids: CASSFKGYEQYF.

The V call is TRBV9, the J call TRBJ2-7; 8 bases fit TRBD2. The J segment lost 3 bases and the V segment lost 0 bases, leaving 8 bases of the junction unmatched. CDR3 size: 16 residues. Germline values: CDR1 SGDLS, CDR2 YYNGEE. For the CDR3, the DNA is TGTGCCAGCAGCGTAGACCGGGGGGGAACATTCTACGAGCAGTACTTC. The encoded protein is CASSVDRGGTFYEQYF. The variable domain in full, with the rest retrieved from reference TRBV9 and TRBJ2-7, is DSGVTQTPKHLITATGQRVTLRCSPRSGDLSVYWYQQSLDQGLQFLIQYYNGEERAKGNILERFSAQQFPDLHSELNLSSLELGDSALYFCASSVDRGGTFYEQYFGPGTRLTVT.

V and J are TRBV6-4 and TRBJ1-2; D remains ambiguous. Trimming removed 6 bases from V and 4 bases from J, with 9 bases in between. Germline loops: CDR1 MRHNA, CDR2 SNTAGT. The CDR3 consists of 12 residues. In DNA form, the CDR3 reads TGTGCCAGCAGCGGGGAGGGCTATGGCTACACCTTC. Residues: CASSGEGYGYTF.

V and J are TRBV30 and TRBJ1-1; 9 nucleotides match TRBD1. Germline V gene data show CDR1 as GTSNPN and CDR2 as SVGIG (reference sequence). J was trimmed by 6 bases and V by 0 bases; bases with no gene match: 8. The CDR3 extends over 15 amino acids. The DNA of the CDR3 is TGTGCCTGGAGTGTATCCGGACAGGGGTTTTCTGAAGCTTTCTTT. It yields the protein CAWSVSGQGFSEAFF.

V and J are TRBV2 and TRBJ1-6; TRBD1 matches at 8 bases. The CDR3 sequence is 13 residues long. Germline assignment: CDR1 SNHLY and CDR2 FYNNEI. V shed 9 bases, J shed 8 bases, and the junction held 6 bases outside the gene matches. The CDR3 DNA follows: TGTGCCAGGAGACAGGGGCGAGATTCACCCCTCCACTTT. It specifies CARRQGRDSPLHF.

The chain links TRBV6-1 to TRBJ1-6; a possible D gene is TRBD1 (5 bases). The CDR3 extends over 14 amino acids. Germline V CDR1 and CDR2: MNHNS, SASEGT. Between the trimmed V and J ends, which lost 1 base and 10 bases, there was a span of 11 bases. In nucleotides, the CDR3 is TGTGCCAGCAGTGAAGGGCAGGGAAGGTCACCCCTCCACTTT. Protein: CASSEGQGRSPLHF.

The V and J genes are TRBV6-5 and TRBJ1-5; 7 positions match TRBD1. CDR3 length: 14 amino acids. With 5 bases clipped from V and 2 bases from J, the junction kept 3 bases outside the gene matches. Per the germline V gene, CDR1 is MNHEY and CDR2 is SVGAGI. CDR3 region: CASSLGQGNQPQHF. CDR3 bases: TGTGCCAGCAGTCTAGGACAGGGCAATCAGCCCCAGCATTTT.

J is TRBJ2-2 and V is TRBV5-4; D is possibly TRBD1 (5 bases). In germline, CDR1 is SGHNT, CDR2 YYREEE (reference sequence). This CDR3 is built from 14 residues. Trimming took off 5 bases at V and 1 base at J, with 9 bases between the two ends. CDR3: CASSYQGNTGELFF. The CDR3 nucleotides are TGTGCCAGCAGTTATCAGGGGAACACCGGGGAGCTGTTTTTT.

This clone was observed a few times. This chain links TRBV6-5 with TRBJ1-2; D uncertain. The V and J ends lost 4 bases and 4 bases respectively, with 7 bases between them. CDR3 size: 12 residues. Germline V gives CDR1 MNHEY, CDR2 SVGAGI. This CDR3 reads CASSSRAYGYTF. CDR3 nucleotides: TGTGCCAGCAGTTCAAGAGCCTATGGCTACACCTTC.

The chain recombines TRBV5-6 with TRBJ2-1; D might be TRBD1 (6 bases). Germline V gives CDR1 SGHDT, CDR2 YYEEEE. The CDR3 spans 16 residues. The ends were cut back, 4 bases at V and 9 bases at J, with 23 bases in the middle. This chain's CDR3 is CASSLLQGPPWSEQFF. CDR3 DNA: TGTGCCAGCAGCCTATTACAGGGTCCCCCTTGGAGTGAGCAGTTCTTC.

DNA of the CDR3: TGTGCCACCAGCAGCCCCGGGACAGCTAATGAAAAACTGTTTTTT. Translation gives CATSSPGTANEKLFF. V gene TRBV15 combines with J gene TRBJ1-4; 7 bases match TRBD1. Germline V gives CDR1 LNHNV, CDR2 YYDKDF (reference sequence). This CDR3 contains 15 residues. The ends lost 3 bases at V and 3 bases at J; junction bases unmatched: 4.

There are a few counts of this clone. This chain connects TRBV7-9 to TRBJ1-2; D may be TRBD1 (6 bases). Germline V gene data show CDR1 as SEHNR and CDR2 as FQNEAQ (reference sequence). The CDR3 contains 14 residues. V shed 5 bases and J shed 4 bases, with 14 bases lying between them. CDR3 residues: CASSTRQEIYGYTF. For the CDR3, the DNA is TGTGCCAGCAGCACAAGACAGGAGATCTATGGCTACACCTTC.

The rearrangement joins TRBV5-6 to TRBJ1-1; D possibly corresponds to TRBD1 (6 bases). Trimming cost V 4 bases and J 8 bases, with 9 bases left between them. Germline CDR1 SGHDT, CDR2 YYEEEE. The CDR3 runs 11 residues. The CDR3 reads CASSLGTEAFF. The CDR3 DNA reads TGTGCCAGCAGCCTAGGGACAGAAGCTTTCTTT. The full variable domain, its missing parts supplied by reference TRBV5-6 and TRBJ1-1, is DAGVTQSPTHLIKTRGQQVTLRCSPKSGHDTVSWYQQALGQGPQFIFQYYEEEERQRGNFPDRFSGHQFPNYSSELNVNALLLGDSALYLCASSLGTEAFFGQGTRLTVV.

The chain joins TRBV20-1 to TRBJ2-7; D possibly corresponds to TRBD1 (6 bases). Germline lookup yields CDR1 DFQATT and CDR2 SNEGSKA (reference sequence). The CDR3 is 11 amino acids. Trimming took off 6 bases at V and 6 bases at J, with 12 bases between the two ends. The CDR3 DNA sequence: TGCAGTGCCAGGGGAAGAGGCGAGCAGTACTTC. Its translation: CSARGRGEQYF.

The chain joins TRBV19 to TRBJ1-3, with 10 bases fitting TRBD1. Germline CDR1 LNHDA, CDR2 SQIVND (reference sequence). J lost 3 bases, V lost 10 bases, and 6 bases had no gene match. The CDR3 extends over 14 amino acids. The CDR3, as DNA: TGTGCCACCAGGGACAGGGGAAATGGAAACACCATATATTTT. Translation gives CATRDRGNGNTIYF.

The rearrangement uses TRBV5-5 and TRBJ2-7; TRBD2 matches 8 bases. The CDR3 covers 15 residues. Germline CDR1 is SGHKS and CDR2 is YYEKEE (reference sequence). The V and J ends lost 0 bases and 7 bases, in that order; junction bases with no gene match: 9. The CDR3 DNA reads TGTGCCAGCAGCTTGGTGCGGGGGGCCTCCGGTGAGCAGTACTTC. It specifies CASSLVRGASGEQYF.

V gene TRBV3-1 (or the pseudogene TRBV3-2) combines with J gene TRBJ1-1; no clear D gene. V was trimmed by 3 bases and J by 7 bases, leaving 9 bases between them. The length of the CDR3 is 12 residues. Germline CDR1 reads LGHDT; CDR2 reads YNNKEL (reference sequence). CDR3: CASSQAGIEAFF. The DNA for the CDR3 is TGTGCCAGCAGCCAGGCGGGGATTGAAGCTTTCTTT.

This clone came up once. In nucleotides, the CDR3 is TGTGCCAGCAGCCCACGACTAGCGGCCTACAATGAGCAGTTCTTC. Its protein product is CASSPRLAAYNEQFF. The rearrangement links TRBV9 to TRBJ2-1; the match to TRBD2 covers 9 bases. Losses at the gene ends were 4 bases for V and 2 bases for J; bases not matched to a gene: 4. Germline CDR1 is SGDLS and CDR2 is YYNGEE. The CDR3 contains 15 residues.